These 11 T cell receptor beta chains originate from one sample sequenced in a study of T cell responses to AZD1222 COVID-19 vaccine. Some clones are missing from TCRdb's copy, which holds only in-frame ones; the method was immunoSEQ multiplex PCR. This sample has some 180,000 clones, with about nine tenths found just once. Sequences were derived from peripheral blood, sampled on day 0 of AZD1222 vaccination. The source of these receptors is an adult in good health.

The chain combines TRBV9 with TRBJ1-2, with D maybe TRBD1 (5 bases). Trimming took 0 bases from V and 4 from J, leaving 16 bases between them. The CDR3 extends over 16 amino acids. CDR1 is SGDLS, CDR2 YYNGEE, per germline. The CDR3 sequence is CASSVGSGYRLYGYTF. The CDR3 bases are TGTGCCAGCAGCGTAGGTTCAGGGTATCGTCTCTATGGCTACACCTTC.

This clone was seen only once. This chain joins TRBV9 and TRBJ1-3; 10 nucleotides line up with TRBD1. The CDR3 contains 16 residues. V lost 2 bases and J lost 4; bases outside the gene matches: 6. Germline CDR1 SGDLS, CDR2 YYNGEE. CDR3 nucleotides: TGTGCCAGCAGCGTCTCCCTGGACAGGGGGGGAAACACCATATATTTT. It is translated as CASSVSLDRGGNTIYF. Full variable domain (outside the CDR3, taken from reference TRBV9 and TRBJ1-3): DSGVTQTPKHLITATGQRVTLRCSPRSGDLSVYWYQQSLDQGLQFLIQYYNGEERAKGNILERFSAQQFPDLHSELNLSSLELGDSALYFCASSVSLDRGGNTIYFGEGSWLTVV.

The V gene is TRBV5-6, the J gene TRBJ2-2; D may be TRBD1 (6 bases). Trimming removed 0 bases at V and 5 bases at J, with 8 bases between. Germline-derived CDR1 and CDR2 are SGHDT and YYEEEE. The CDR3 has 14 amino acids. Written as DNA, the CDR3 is TGTGCCAGCAGCTTGGGTCAGGGGACCGGGGAGCTGTTTTTT. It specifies CASSLGQGTGELFF.

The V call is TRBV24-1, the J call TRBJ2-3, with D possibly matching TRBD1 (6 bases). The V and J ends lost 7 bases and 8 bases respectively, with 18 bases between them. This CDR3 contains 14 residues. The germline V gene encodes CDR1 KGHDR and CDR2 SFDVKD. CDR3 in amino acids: CATSDAQGKATQYF. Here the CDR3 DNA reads TGTGCCACCAGCGACGCGCAGGGGAAGGCTACGCAGTATTTT.

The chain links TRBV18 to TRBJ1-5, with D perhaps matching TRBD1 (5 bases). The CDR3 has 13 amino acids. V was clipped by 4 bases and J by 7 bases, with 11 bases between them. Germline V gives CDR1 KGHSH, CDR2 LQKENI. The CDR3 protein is CASSRDSQQPQHF. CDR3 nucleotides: TGTGCCAGCTCACGAGACAGCCAACAGCCCCAGCATTTT.

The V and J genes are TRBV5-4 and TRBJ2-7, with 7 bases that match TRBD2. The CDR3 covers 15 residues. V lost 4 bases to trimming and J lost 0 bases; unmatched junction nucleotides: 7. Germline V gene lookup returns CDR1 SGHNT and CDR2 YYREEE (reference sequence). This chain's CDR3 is CASSHSGGSSYEQYF. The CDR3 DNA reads TGTGCCAGCAGCCACTCGGGAGGCAGCTCCTACGAGCAGTACTTC.

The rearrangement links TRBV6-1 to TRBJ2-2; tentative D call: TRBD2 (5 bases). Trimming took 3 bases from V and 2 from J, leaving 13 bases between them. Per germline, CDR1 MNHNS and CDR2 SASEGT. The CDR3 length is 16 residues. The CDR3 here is CASSDRKRENTGELFF. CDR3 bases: TGTGCCAGCAGTGATCGGAAGAGGGAAAACACCGGGGAGCTGTTTTTT.

This chain's CDR3 is CSAKRGSEQFF. DNA for the CDR3: TGCAGTGCTAAGCGTGGAAGTGAGCAGTTCTTC. The chain couples TRBV20-1 to TRBJ2-1, with D hard to call. Deletions cut 4 bases from V and 9 bases from J, with 10 bases between. The CDR3 length is 11 residues. Germline assignment: CDR1 DFQATT and CDR2 SNEGSKA (reference sequence).

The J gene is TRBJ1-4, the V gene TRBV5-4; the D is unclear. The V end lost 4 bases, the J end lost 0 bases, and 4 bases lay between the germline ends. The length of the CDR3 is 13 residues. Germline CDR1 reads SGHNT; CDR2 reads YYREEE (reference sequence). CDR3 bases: TGTGCCAGCAGCCCAGCAACTAATGAAAAACTGTTTTTT. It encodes CASSPATNEKLFF.

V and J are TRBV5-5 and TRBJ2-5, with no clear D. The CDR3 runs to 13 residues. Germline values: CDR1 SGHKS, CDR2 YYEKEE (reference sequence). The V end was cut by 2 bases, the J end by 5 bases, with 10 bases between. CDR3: CASSFTASETQYF. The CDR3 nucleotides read TGTGCCAGCAGCTTTACGGCGTCGGAGACCCAGTACTTC.

The CDR3 is CASSPRLAGVSEQFF. For the CDR3, the DNA is TGTGCCAGCAGCCCGCGACTAGCGGGAGTCAGTGAGCAGTTCTTC. The J gene is TRBJ2-1, the V gene TRBV7-3; 12 bases fit TRBD2. Germline trimming cut 5 bases from V and 9 bases from J; bases unmatched to any gene: 8. The CDR3 runs to 15 residues. Germline loops: CDR1 SGHTA, CDR2 FQGTGA.